The next 30 T cell receptor beta chains were all read from a single sample in a study of Graves' ophthalmopathy and Graves' hyperthyroidism. RNA transcripts provided the template for amplifying TCR beta CDR3 regions. RT-PCR in the first round used HTBI primers; a second-round multiplex PCR followed. TCRdb used MiXCR to reprocess the multiplex PCR reads, holding one entry per CDR3 protein. This sample has a few hundred thousand distinct CDR3 sequences, with about 22% found just once. The specimen was peripheral blood. The receptor source for this set is a woman between 45 and 65 years old with Graves' ophthalmopathy.

The table lists this clonotype with many counts. V gene TRBV7-2 combines with J gene TRBJ1-1; D is undetermined. Germline V CDR1 and CDR2: SGHTA, FQGNSA. The CDR3 is 14 amino acids. The V gene lost 1 base and the J gene lost 3 bases, with 9 bases spanning the gap. CDR3 sequence (DNA): TGTGCCAGCAGCTTAGATTTGTGGGACACTGAAGCTTTCTTT. Translation gives CASSLDLWDTEAFF.

The genes are TRBV20-1 and TRBJ2-5; D may correspond to TRBD1 or TRBD2 (5 bases each). The CDR3 is 11 amino acids. Trimming left V 6 bases short and J 9 bases short, with 14 bases between. Per the germline V gene, CDR1 is DFQATT and CDR2 is SNEGSKA (reference sequence). CDR3 in DNA: TGCAGTGCGGGGACGCTAGGGGCCCAGTACTTC. Translation gives CSAGTLGAQYF.

V is TRBV6-2 or TRBV6-3 and J is TRBJ2-5, with TRBD1 matching over 7 bases. The CDR3 totals 17 residues. The J segment lost 1 base and the V segment lost 0 bases, leaving 8 bases of the junction unmatched. The germline V gene encodes CDR1 MNHEY and CDR2 SVGEGT. CDR3: CASSYSLGQDLQETQYF. CDR3 bases: TGTGCCAGCAGTTACTCCTTAGGACAGGACCTCCAAGAGACCCAGTACTTC.

The V and J genes are TRBV19 and TRBJ1-5, with TRBD1 as a possible D gene (5 bases). CDR1 and CDR2 from the germline V gene are LNHDA and SQIVND (reference sequence). This CDR3 spans 17 amino acids. V was pared by 4 bases and J by 5 bases, with 21 bases between. CDR3 region: CASSKTDYGVGDQPQHF. CDR3 DNA: TGTGCCAGTAGTAAGACGGACTACGGCGTGGGGGATCAGCCCCAGCATTTT.

This clonotype is medium-sized (0.01 to 0.1%) in the sample. V gene TRBV27 combines with J gene TRBJ1-1; 10 nucleotides align to TRBD1. Unmatched junction bases numbered 3, after V lost 6 bases and J lost 5 bases. CDR1 and CDR2 (germline): MNHEY, SMNVEV (reference sequence). The CDR3 runs 13 residues. For the CDR3, the DNA is TGTGCCAGCAGAATGGGACAGGGGACTGAAGCTTTCTTT. Translating gives CASRMGQGTEAFF.

This clonotype was found many times. This chain uses TRBV15 with TRBJ2-7, with TRBD1 matching over 8 bases. The J segment lost 2 bases and the V segment lost 1 base, leaving 7 bases of the junction unmatched. In germline, CDR1 is LNHNV, CDR2 YYDKDF (reference sequence). The CDR3 is 16 amino acids. In DNA form, the CDR3 reads TGTGCCACCAGCAGAGGCCCTCGGACAGGGCCCTACGAGCAGTACTTC. Protein sequence: CATSRGPRTGPYEQYF. The full variable domain, with the rest looked up from reference TRBV15 and TRBJ2-7, is DAMVIQNPRYQVTQFGKPVTLSCSQTLNHNVMYWYQQKSSQAPKLLFHYYDKDFNNEADTPDNFQSRRPNTSFCFLDIRSPGLGDTAMYLCATSRGPRTGPYEQYFGPGTRLTVT.

This clonotype was observed many times. This chain connects TRBV28 to TRBJ1-5, with TRBD1 identical over 10 bases. Per germline, CDR1 MDHEN and CDR2 SYDVKM. V dropped 2 bases and J dropped 3; count of bases not matched to a gene: 4. CDR3 length equals 16 residues. The CDR3 protein is CASSLTDRGYNQPQHF. CDR3 nucleotide sequence: TGTGCCAGCAGTTTAACGGACAGGGGGTACAATCAGCCCCAGCATTTT.

This clonotype showed up many times. The CDR3 DNA follows: TGCAGTGCTAGAGAGACAGTCGCCAACGTCCTGACTTTC. As protein: CSARETVANVLTF. The rearrangement links TRBV20-1 to TRBJ2-6, with D possibly being TRBD1 (5 bases). The length of the CDR3 is 13 residues. CDR1 is DFQATT, CDR2 SNEGSKA, per germline (reference sequence). Trimming left V 0 bases short and J 7 bases short, with 7 bases between.

This clonotype was seen ten or more times. This chain links TRBV7-2 with TRBJ2-7; 10 positions agree with TRBD1. The CDR3 has 15 amino acids. The J segment lost 6 bases and the V segment lost 4 bases, leaving 9 bases of the junction unmatched. Germline CDR1 is SGHTA and CDR2 is FQGNSA. The CDR3 region has the DNA TGTGCCAGCAGCTCAGACCCGGGACAGGGGTTCGAGCAGTACTTC. It is translated as CASSSDPGQGFEQYF.

This clonotype was picked up many times. The CDR3 region has the DNA TGTGCCAGCAGCTTACAAAATCCTCTGTTGCAAGGCTACGAGCAGTACTTC. The encoded protein is CASSLQNPLLQGYEQYF. The chain has TRBV11-2 and TRBJ2-7; D is unresolved. V was pared by 2 bases and J by 3 bases, with 20 bases between. CDR1 and CDR2 (germline): SGHAT, FQNNGV. The CDR3 is 17 amino acids.

This clonotype was observed at least ten times. The chain uses TRBV6-2 or TRBV6-3 and TRBJ2-6; D is undetermined. Germline CDR1 MNHEY, CDR2 SVGEGT. The CDR3 extends over 19 amino acids. Between the trimmed V and J ends, which lost 0 bases and 1 base, there was a span of 16 bases. The CDR3 DNA follows: TGTGCCAGCAGTTACTCGTCCCCCCTTCGTGCGTCTGGGGCCAACGTCCTGACTTTC. Protein sequence: CASSYSSPLRASGANVLTF.

This clonotype was seen ten or more times. The CDR3 nucleotides are TGCAGTGCTAGGAACGCAGGGGACACTGAAGCTTTCTTT. Translating it yields CSARNAGDTEAFF. This chain joins TRBV20-1 and TRBJ1-1; TRBD1 might be the D (6 bases). V lost 3 bases and J lost 3, with 11 bases in between. CDR1 and CDR2 from the germline V gene are DFQATT and SNEGSKA (reference sequence). The CDR3 totals 13 residues.

This chain connects TRBV2 to TRBJ1-2, with a tentative D call TRBD1 (5 bases). Trimming pared 4 bases from V and 8 bases from J, leaving 11 bases between. Germline loops: CDR1 SNHLY, CDR2 FYNNEI. The CDR3 extends over 12 amino acids. The CDR3 nucleotides are TGTGCCAGCAGTGGCGGGGGGGACGGCTACACCTTC. Its protein is CASSGGGDGYTF.

A few counts support this clonotype. Its ends do not fully match the called genes, so a read error is possible. The genes are TRBV11-2 and TRBJ2-5, with D perhaps matching TRBD1 or TRBD2 (6 bases each). CDR1 SGHAT and CDR2 FQNNGV come from the germline V gene. The CDR3 loop spans 19 amino acids. CDR3 sequence (DNA): TGTGCCAGCGGCTTAGTCGACCGGTGGCGGGACAAGATACAAGAGACCCAGTACTTC. Amino acid sequence: CASGLVDRWRDKIQETQYF.

This chain uses TRBV29-1 with TRBJ1-6; 7 nucleotides match TRBD1. Germline loops: CDR1 SQVTM, CDR2 ANQGSEA. The CDR3 contains 13 residues. The junction had 2 bases not matched to a gene; V was cut back by 4 bases and J by 5 bases. The CDR3 region is CSVGGGDNSPLHF. CDR3 nucleotide sequence: TGCAGCGTTGGAGGGGGCGATAATTCACCCCTCCACTTT.

This clonotype was recorded many times. The V and J genes are TRBV28 and TRBJ2-5; 7 bases align to TRBD2. The CDR3 is made up of 16 amino acids. Germline loops: CDR1 MDHEN, CDR2 SYDVKM. After removal of 7 bases from V and 5 bases from J, the junction contained 16 bases not matched to a gene. CDR3 region: CASKGSVTGGWETQYF. The CDR3 DNA is TGTGCCAGCAAAGGATCAGTGACGGGAGGTTGGGAGACCCAGTACTTC.

This clonotype was seen many times. The CDR3 DNA reads as TGCGCCAGCAGCCAAGATCTGGGCAACAACTATGGCTACACCTTC. The encoded protein is CASSQDLGNNYGYTF. J is TRBJ1-2 and V is TRBV4-1; D gene uncertain. From germline, CDR1 is MGHRA and CDR2 YSYEKL. Deletions cut 0 bases from V and 2 bases from J, with 10 bases between. The CDR3 is made up of 15 amino acids.

The V gene is TRBV5-1, the J gene TRBJ2-7; D possibly corresponds to TRBD1 (6 bases). Germline loops: CDR1 SGHRS, CDR2 YFSETQ. The CDR3 spans 15 residues. Trimming removed 4 bases at V and 1 base at J, with 15 bases between. The CDR3: CASSPTAGASYEQYF. Here the CDR3 DNA reads TGCGCCAGCAGCCCCACGGCAGGGGCGTCCTACGAGCAGTACTTC.

J is TRBJ1-1 and V is TRBV29-1; a possible D gene is TRBD1 (5 bases). V dropped 4 bases and J dropped 8 bases, with 17 bases sitting between them. Germline lookup yields CDR1 SQVTM and CDR2 ANQGSEA. The CDR3 has 13 residues. CDR3 bases: TGCAGCGTTGGTTCCTTGACAGTACGAGAAGCTTTCTTT. It codes for CSVGSLTVREAFF.

The table lists this clonotype with many counts. V is TRBV28 and J is TRBJ2-5, with 7 bases fitting TRBD2. The germline V gene has CDR1 MDHEN and CDR2 SYDVKM. This CDR3 contains 15 residues. The V and J ends lost 6 bases and 4 bases, in that order; junction bases with no gene match: 11. In nucleotides, the CDR3 is TGTGCCAGCAGCCGGCCAGACGGGAGGTTAGAGACCCAGTACTTC. Protein: CASSRPDGRLETQYF. Combining the CDR3 with reference TRBV28 and TRBJ2-5 gives the whole variable domain DVKVTQSSRYLVKRTGEKVFLECVQDMDHENMFWYRQDPGLGLRLIYFSYDVKMKEKGDIPEGYSVSREKKERFSLILESASTNQTSMYLCASSRPDGRLETQYFGPGTRLLVL.

The chain joins TRBV7-6 to TRBJ1-1; D is ambiguous. The CDR3 consists of 15 residues. Trimming shortened V by 1 base and J by 0 bases, and 9 bases separated the two germline ends. The germline gives CDR1 SGHVS, CDR2 FNYEAQ. CDR3: CASSLVTGLNTEAFF. The CDR3 DNA is TGTGCCAGCAGCTTAGTCACGGGTTTGAACACTGAAGCTTTCTTT.

J is TRBJ1-1 and V is TRBV12-3 or TRBV12-4; TRBD1 is a possible D gene (5 bases). The V and J ends lost 3 bases and 5 bases respectively, with 10 bases between them. CDR3 length equals 13 residues. CDR3 protein: CASSLGVWTEAFF. CDR3 coding DNA: TGTGCCAGCAGTTTGGGGGTTTGGACTGAAGCTTTCTTT.

This clonotype was seen repeatedly, ten times or more. The rearrangement joins TRBV7-8 to TRBJ2-7; D is possibly TRBD2 (6 bases). The CDR3 is 15 residues long. Trimming took off 4 bases at V and 0 bases at J, with 13 bases between the two ends. Germline CDR1 SGHVS, CDR2 FQNEAQ. The DNA of the CDR3 is TGTGCCAGCAGCTCCCTAGCGCTCAGCTCCTACGAGCAGTACTTC. Protein product: CASSSLALSSYEQYF.

This clonotype was counted ten times or more. The genes are TRBV3-1 and TRBJ1-2; weak D call: TRBD1 (6 bases). V dropped 0 bases and J dropped 3 bases, with 14 bases sitting between them. The CDR3 extends over 16 amino acids. CDR1 LGHDT and CDR2 YNNKEL come from the germline V gene (reference sequence). CDR3 nucleotides: TGTGCCAGCAGCCAAGAGGCAGTGACAGGACACTATGGCTACACCTTC. This gives the protein CASSQEAVTGHYGYTF. Supplemented by reference TRBV3-1 and TRBJ1-2, the full variable domain reads DTAVSQTPKYLVTQMGNDKSIKCEQNLGHDTMYWYKQDSKKFLKIMFSYNNKELIINETVPNRFSPKSPDKAHLNLHINSLELGDSAVYFCASSQEAVTGHYGYTFGSGTRLTVV.

This clonotype was counted many times. The chain joins TRBV7-8 to TRBJ2-7, with D possibly being TRBD2 (5 bases). The length of the CDR3 is 16 residues. CDR1 is SGHVS and CDR2 is FQNEAQ in the germline V gene. Trimming pared 5 bases from V and 0 bases from J, leaving 17 bases between. The DNA for the CDR3 is TGTGCCAGCAGCCCTCTTGAGGAGGTTAGCTCCTACGAGCAGTACTTC. It specifies CASSPLEEVSSYEQYF.

The sample holds many counts of this clonotype. The chain links TRBV27 to TRBJ1-5; possibly TRBD1 for D (5 bases). Germline V gene sequence: CDR1 MNHEY, CDR2 SMNVEV (reference sequence). This CDR3 comprises 14 residues. Between the trimmed V and J ends, which lost 0 bases and 7 bases, there was a span of 10 bases. CDR3 nucleotide sequence: TGTGCCAGCAGTTTATCGGGTCGGGGGCAGCCCCAGCATTTT. Translated, it gives CASSLSGRGQPQHF.

This clonotype occurred many times. The J gene is TRBJ2-7, the V gene TRBV27, with a possible D match to TRBD2 (5 bases). CDR3 size: 13 residues. The germline CDR1 and CDR2 sequences are MNHEY and SMNVEV (reference sequence). Trimming took off 3 bases at V and 5 bases at J, with 11 bases between the two ends. DNA for the CDR3: TGTGCCAGCAGTTTGTCGGGGTACGACGAGCAGTACTTC. This translates into CASSLSGYDEQYF.

This clonotype showed up just once. The V gene is TRBV30, the J gene TRBJ2-2, with 7 bases lining up with TRBD2. V was pared by 3 bases and J by 5 bases, with 9 bases of the junction left unmatched. The CDR3 totals 15 residues. From germline, CDR1 is GTSNPN and CDR2 SVGIG (reference sequence). The CDR3 region has the DNA TGTGCCTGGAGCAAAGGCGGGAGTCTTACCGGGGAGCTGTTTTTT. It codes for CAWSKGGSLTGELFF.

At least ten counts were recorded for this clonotype. The V call is TRBV9, the J call TRBJ2-5; tentative D call: TRBD1 (9 bases). The CDR3 has 20 amino acids. The V end lost 0 bases, the J end lost 2 bases, and 26 bases lay between the germline ends. Germline V gives CDR1 SGDLS, CDR2 YYNGEE. CDR3 nucleotide sequence: TGTGCCAGCAGCGTAGGTACCGGGACAGGGACTAGGCTAACACAAGAGACCCAGTACTTC. Encoded protein: CASSVGTGTGTRLTQETQYF.

This clonotype was counted at least ten times. CDR3 residues: CASSYSRLAGVYEQYF. CDR3 nucleotide sequence: TGTGCCAGCAGTTACTCGAGGCTAGCGGGCGTATACGAGCAGTACTTC. The V and J genes are TRBV6-5 and TRBJ2-7, with 8 nucleotides matching TRBD2. The germline V gene has CDR1 MNHEY and CDR2 SVGAGI. The length of the CDR3 is 16 residues. The V segment lost 0 bases and the J segment 4 bases; nucleotides outside the gene matches: 8.